This T cell receptor beta chain derives from a study of T cells in Graves' hyperthyroidism and ophthalmopathy. This CDR3 contains 13 residues. V dropped 2 bases and J dropped 2 bases, with 7 bases sitting between them. The germline CDR1 and CDR2 sequences are GTSNPN and SVGIG (reference sequence). This clonotype has just a few counts. What was amplified from RNA transcripts were TCR beta CDR3 regions. Using the HTBI primer set, a first-round RT-PCR was run on the TCR CDR3. MiXCR, run by TCRdb on the multiplex PCR reads, gives a single entry per CDR3 protein. The repertoire has about 290,000 distinct CDR3 sequences, approximately 16% of them found once; the top ten carry 33%.

The chain uses TRBV30 and TRBJ1-5; D remains unclear. The sequencing input was blood. This receptor was taken from a man under 40 with Graves' hyperthyroidism. The CDR3 here is CAWSNLGNQPQHF. In nucleotides, the CDR3 is TGTGCCTGGAGTAATCTGGGCAATCAGCCCCAGCATTTT.